The 28 T cell receptor beta chains below were found in one sample sequenced in a study of blood T cell repertoires in COVID-19. Sequencing used immunoSEQ multiplex PCR; TCRdb keeps in-frame clones, though not all of them. The data hold about 42,000 clones, with around 84% observed a single time. The sample consisted of peripheral blood. These receptors were collected from a man aged 70 or older with acute or convalescent COVID-19.

The chain uses TRBV6-4 and TRBJ2-2, with 10 bases matching TRBD1. The germline V gene encodes CDR1 MRHNA and CDR2 SNTAGT. V dropped 6 bases and J dropped 6; count of bases not matched to a gene: 7. This CDR3 spans 15 amino acids. CDR3 sequence (DNA): TGTGCCAGCAGCCCCGGTGGGACAGGGGCCGGGGAGCTGTTTTTT. Protein product: CASSPGGTGAGELFF.

CDR3 sequence: CASSQESSSSGNTIYF. The CDR3, as DNA: TGCGCCAGCAGCCAAGAGTCTTCCAGCTCTGGAAACACCATATATTTT. The gene calls are TRBV4-3 and TRBJ1-3; no reliable D call. Trimming cost V 0 bases and J 0 bases, with 9 bases left between them. CDR3 length: 16 amino acids. Germline V gene data show CDR1 as LGHNA and CDR2 as YSLEER.

This clone was found once. DNA of the CDR3: TGTGCCAGCAGACACGACAGTAACTATGGCTACACCTTC. Its protein is CASRHDSNYGYTF. V gene TRBV7-9 combines with J gene TRBJ1-2, with D perhaps matching TRBD1 (5 bases). V was shortened by 6 bases and J by 1 base, with 9 bases between the two germline ends. The length of the CDR3 is 13 residues. Looked up from germline, CDR1 is SEHNR and CDR2 is FQNEAQ (reference sequence).

The chain combines TRBV7-9 with TRBJ2-7, with 9 bases that match TRBD1. Trimming at V came to 2 bases and at J to 3 bases, leaving 8 bases not matched to a gene. Germline V gives CDR1 SEHNR, CDR2 FQNEAQ (reference sequence). The CDR3 spans 16 residues. In nucleotides, the CDR3 is TGTGCCAGCAGCTTAAGCCCAATGGGACAGGGCTACGAGCAGTACTTC. Protein product: CASSLSPMGQGYEQYF.

The chain couples TRBV9 to TRBJ1-5; the D is unclear. Germline V CDR1 and CDR2: SGDLS, YYNGEE. V was clipped by 4 bases and J by 2 bases, with 13 bases between them. This CDR3 is 15 amino acids long. The DNA of the CDR3 is TGTGCCAGCAGCAGAGACGGGATCGGCAATCAGCCCCAGCATTTT. Amino acids: CASSRDGIGNQPQHF. Full variable domain (rest looked up from reference TRBV9 and TRBJ1-5): DSGVTQTPKHLITATGQRVTLRCSPRSGDLSVYWYQQSLDQGLQFLIQYYNGEERAKGNILERFSAQQFPDLHSELNLSSLELGDSALYFCASSRDGIGNQPQHFGDGTRLSIL.

The chain carries TRBV6-2 or TRBV6-3 and TRBJ1-5; TRBD1 matches 9 bases. Germline V gene sequence: CDR1 MNHEY, CDR2 SVGEGT. This CDR3 contains 15 residues. The trim removed 0 bases at V and 7 bases at J, leaving 4 bases unmatched. CDR3 in amino acids: CASSYSGQGRQPQHF. In nucleotides, the CDR3 is TGTGCCAGCAGTTACTCGGGACAGGGTCGGCAGCCCCAGCATTTT.

The CDR3 sequence: CSASLAGRYEQYF. The CDR3 DNA follows: TGCAGTGCTAGTCTAGCGGGGAGATACGAGCAGTACTTC. The V gene is TRBV20-1, the J gene TRBJ2-7, with 9 bases identical to TRBD2. CDR1 is DFQATT and CDR2 is SNEGSKA in the germline V gene (reference sequence). The CDR3 consists of 13 residues. V lost 3 bases and J lost 4; bases outside the gene matches: 4.

The chain is built from TRBV3-1 (or the pseudogene TRBV3-2) and TRBJ2-3, with 9 bases fitting TRBD2. The CDR3 covers 17 residues. The germline gives CDR1 LGHDT, CDR2 YNNKEL (reference sequence). The ends lost 0 bases at V and 5 bases at J; junction bases unmatched: 9. The CDR3 DNA sequence: TGTGCCAGCAGCCAAGAACGCGGGGGGGCCGCAATAGATACGCAGTATTTT. Translation: CASSQERGGAAIDTQYF.

The CDR3 is CASSIRSRGDSNQPQHF. In nucleotides, the CDR3 is TGTGCCAGTAGTATACGGAGCAGGGGGGATAGCAATCAGCCCCAGCATTTT. The genes are TRBV19 and TRBJ1-5; TRBD1 aligns across 7 bases. Losses at the gene ends were 2 bases for V and 0 bases for J; bases not matched to a gene: 7. This CDR3 has 17 residues. Germline loops: CDR1 LNHDA, CDR2 SQIVND (reference sequence).

The CDR3 region is CAWRGDRADYGYTF. In nucleotides, the CDR3 is TGTGCCTGGAGGGGGGACAGGGCAGACTATGGCTACACCTTC. The chain links TRBV30 to TRBJ1-2; 9 nucleotides align to TRBD1. Germline values: CDR1 GTSNPN, CDR2 SVGIG (reference sequence). CDR3 length: 14 residues. J was trimmed by 3 bases and V by 3 bases; bases with no gene match: 5.

The chain couples TRBV5-1 to TRBJ2-2, with 11 bases aligning to TRBD2. Germline CDR1 is SGHRS and CDR2 is YFSETQ. Germline trimming cut 0 bases from V and 5 bases from J; bases unmatched to any gene: 0. This CDR3 comprises 15 residues. CDR3 in DNA: TGCGCCAGCAGCTTGGGGACTAGCGGGACCGGGGAGCTGTTTTTT. Translating it yields CASSLGTSGTGELFF.

This clone is a singleton in its sample. V gene TRBV14 combines with J gene TRBJ2-1, with D tentatively TRBD2 (5 bases). The CDR3 covers 14 residues. The V end was cut by 7 bases, the J end by 3 bases, with 13 bases between. Germline assignment: CDR1 SGHDN and CDR2 FVKESK. CDR3: CASIRAEHYNEQFF. Here the CDR3 DNA reads TGTGCCAGCATAAGAGCGGAACACTACAATGAGCAGTTCTTC.

This clone was counted a single time. The CDR3, as DNA: TGTGCCTGGAGCGGGACAGGGTATAGGCGCAATCAGCCCCAGCATTTT. Translation: CAWSGTGYRRNQPQHF. The gene calls are TRBV30 and TRBJ1-5; 9 bases map to TRBD1. Germline lookup yields CDR1 GTSNPN and CDR2 SVGIG (reference sequence). The CDR3 consists of 16 residues. The V gene end was trimmed by 3 bases and the J gene end by 2 bases; junction bases not matched to a gene: 8.

Regarding this clone: Distinct nucleotide sequences in the sample also encode this CDR3. The CDR3 region has the DNA TGTGCCAGCAGCTTAGGAGTTGCGAACACCGGGGAGCTGTTTTTT. This gives the protein CASSLGVANTGELFF. The chain employs TRBV11-3 and TRBJ2-2; D gene ambiguous. V lost 1 base and J 0 bases, leaving 6 bases between the germline ends. This CDR3 has 15 amino acids. CDR1 is SGHNT, CDR2 YENEEA, per germline.

The CDR3 reads CATSSRGTDQPQHF. Here the CDR3 DNA reads TGTGCCACCAGTTCCAGGGGCACCGATCAGCCCCAGCATTTT. J is TRBJ1-5 and V is TRBV24-1; perhaps TRBD1 as D (6 bases). V lost 6 bases and J 5 bases, leaving 13 bases between the germline ends. CDR3 length: 14 amino acids. CDR1 and CDR2 from the germline V gene are KGHDR and SFDVKD.

The chain employs TRBV25-1 and TRBJ1-1; weak D call: TRBD1 (5 bases). This CDR3 is 13 amino acids long. Germline CDR1 and CDR2: MGHDK and SYGVNS. Trimming removed 8 bases at V and 0 bases at J, with 10 bases between. This chain's CDR3 is CASSTDMNTEAFF. The DNA for the CDR3 is TGTGCCAGCTCGACAGACATGAACACTGAAGCTTTCTTT.

The chain links TRBV5-1 to TRBJ2-7, with TRBD1 matching 10 bases. The CDR3 has 14 residues. Germline V gene data show CDR1 as SGHRS and CDR2 as YFSETQ. Trimming took 4 bases from V and 7 from J; bases not matched to a gene: 8. The CDR3 DNA reads as TGCGCCAGCAGCCACCCGGGACAGGGGTATGAGCAGTACTTC. This sequence encodes CASSHPGQGYEQYF. Complete variable domain (other parts from reference TRBV5-1 and TRBJ2-7): KAGVTQTPRYLIKTRGQQVTLSCSPISGHRSVSWYQQTPGQGLQFLFEYFSETQRNKGNFPGRFSGRQFSNSRSEMNVSTLELGDSALYLCASSHPGQGYEQYFGPGTRLTVT.

This rearrangement joins TRBV27 to TRBJ1-6; no reliable D call. CDR1 is MNHEY, CDR2 SMNVEV, per germline (reference sequence). The CDR3 extends over 14 amino acids. V shed 6 bases and J shed 8 bases, with 14 bases lying between them. DNA for the CDR3: TGTGCCAGCAGCCCCGGACTGGCGGATTCACCCCTCCACTTT. Translating it yields CASSPGLADSPLHF.

The chain has TRBV27 and TRBJ2-3; a possible D gene is TRBD2 (6 bases). CDR1 and CDR2 from the germline V gene are MNHEY and SMNVEV (reference sequence). The V and J ends lost 6 bases and 6 bases respectively, with 16 bases between them. This CDR3 spans 14 amino acids. In nucleotides, the CDR3 is TGTGCCAGCAGCCTACCCGGGACTGTTGATACGCAGTATTTT. It is translated as CASSLPGTVDTQYF.

This rearrangement joins TRBV7-9 to TRBJ2-3, with D possibly being TRBD2 (6 bases). This CDR3 region has 15 residues. CDR1 and CDR2 from the germline V gene are SEHNR and FQNEAQ (reference sequence). Deletions cut 1 base from V and 1 base from J, with 9 bases between. The CDR3 region has the DNA TGTGCCAGCAGCTTAGTCGGGACTCGCACAGATACGCAGTATTTT. Translation gives CASSLVGTRTDTQYF.

V and J are TRBV5-1 and TRBJ1-1; unclear D gene. The CDR3 runs to 14 residues. From germline, CDR1 is SGHRS and CDR2 YFSETQ. Trimming took 2 bases from V and 4 from J, leaving 12 bases between them. As DNA, the CDR3 is TGCGCCAGCAGCTTAAATCCCGGTCCCACTGAAGCTTTCTTT. It encodes CASSLNPGPTEAFF.

The chain uses TRBV7-7 and TRBJ1-3; D may be TRBD1 (6 bases). The CDR3 totals 16 residues. V was pared by 6 bases and J by 0 bases, with 15 bases between. Germline V lookup: CDR1 SSHAT, CDR2 FNYEAQ (reference sequence). The CDR3 spells CASSPDRFSSGNTIYF. CDR3 coding DNA: TGTGCCAGCAGTCCAGACAGGTTCAGCTCTGGAAACACCATATATTTT.

CDR3 sequence (DNA): TGTGCCAGCAGCAGACTCCGCCCGGGGGAAGAGACCCAGTACTTC. Amino acids: CASSRLRPGEETQYF. The chain combines TRBV7-2 with TRBJ2-5; perhaps TRBD2 as D (6 bases). The ends were cut back, 5 bases at V and 3 bases at J, with 16 bases in the middle. CDR3 size: 15 residues. Per germline, CDR1 SGHTA and CDR2 FQGNSA.

This chain connects TRBV5-1 to TRBJ2-7, with 8 positions matching TRBD2. J lost 4 bases, V lost 0 bases, and 3 bases had no gene match. Germline assignment: CDR1 SGHRS and CDR2 YFSETQ. The CDR3 runs 14 residues. CDR3 sequence: CASSLEAGAYEQYF. CDR3 in DNA: TGCGCCAGCAGCTTGGAAGCGGGAGCATACGAGCAGTACTTC.

The chain links TRBV7-9 to TRBJ2-4; D perhaps matches TRBD1 (5 bases). V shed 2 bases and J shed 8 bases, with 13 bases lying between them. Germline V gene sequence: CDR1 SEHNR, CDR2 FQNEAQ (reference sequence). This CDR3 spans 14 amino acids. CDR3 loop: CASSLSFVGDIQYF. CDR3 nucleotide sequence: TGTGCCAGCAGCTTAAGTTTCGTAGGGGACATTCAGTACTTC.

This chain uses TRBV28 with TRBJ1-6, with D possibly being TRBD1 (6 bases). V shed 6 bases and J shed 4 bases, with 10 bases lying between them. This CDR3 has 14 amino acids. Germline-derived CDR1 and CDR2 are MDHEN and SYDVKM. In DNA, the CDR3 is TGTGCCAGCAGCCCGGGACATTATAATTCACCCCTCCACTTT. This sequence encodes CASSPGHYNSPLHF.

This chain joins TRBV7-2 and TRBJ1-1; D unclear. Deletions cut 3 bases from V and 1 base from J, with 9 bases between. The CDR3 runs to 14 residues. Germline assignment: CDR1 SGHTA and CDR2 FQGNSA. The CDR3 sequence: CASSLRRKNTEAFF. Written as DNA, the CDR3 is TGTGCCAGCAGCTTGCGGAGAAAGAACACTGAAGCTTTCTTT.

This clone was detected only a few times. This rearrangement joins TRBV27 to TRBJ2-1; 14 bases map to TRBD2. V shed 6 bases and J 9 bases; nucleotides not matched to a gene: 10. Germline values: CDR1 MNHEY, CDR2 SMNVEV (reference sequence). This CDR3 comprises 16 residues. This chain's CDR3 is CASRGRLAGGPGEQFF. The CDR3 DNA follows: TGTGCCAGCAGAGGCAGACTAGCGGGAGGGCCAGGTGAGCAGTTCTTC.